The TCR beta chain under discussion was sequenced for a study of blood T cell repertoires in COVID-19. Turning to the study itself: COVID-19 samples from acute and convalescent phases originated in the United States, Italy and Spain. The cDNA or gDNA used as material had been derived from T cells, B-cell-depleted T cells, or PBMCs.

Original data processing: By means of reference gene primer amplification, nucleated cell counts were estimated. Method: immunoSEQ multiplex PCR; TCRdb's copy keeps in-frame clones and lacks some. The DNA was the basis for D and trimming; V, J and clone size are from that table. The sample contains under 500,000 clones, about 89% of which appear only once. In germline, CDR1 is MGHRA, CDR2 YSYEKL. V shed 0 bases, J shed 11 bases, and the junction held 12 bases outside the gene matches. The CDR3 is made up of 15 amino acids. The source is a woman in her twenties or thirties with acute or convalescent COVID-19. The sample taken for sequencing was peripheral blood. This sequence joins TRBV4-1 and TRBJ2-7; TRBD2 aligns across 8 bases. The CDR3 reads CASSQDLGREGLKYF. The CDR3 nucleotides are TGCGCCAGCAGCCAAGACCTCGGACGGGAGGGCCTTAAGTACTTC.